The 20 T cell receptor beta chains reported below all come from one sample, sequenced in a study of blood T cell repertoires in COVID-19. Generated by immunoSEQ multiplex PCR, the TCRdb table keeps only in-frame clones and is missing some. The sample consists of approximately 470,000 clones, roughly 90% of them appearing once. The sequenced sample consisted of PBMCs or T cells enriched from blood (not recorded which). The source of these receptors is a woman aged 18 to 35 who had recovered from COVID-19.

This chain joins TRBV11-2 and TRBJ2-3; D unclear. Germline V CDR1 and CDR2: SGHAT, FQNNGV. Trimming left V 6 bases short and J 2 bases short, with 12 bases between. The CDR3 totals 14 residues. For the CDR3, the DNA is TGTGCCAGCAGTCCACAGCTTTCCACAGATACGCAGTATTTT. Protein sequence: CASSPQLSTDTQYF. Full variable domain (outside the CDR3, taken from reference TRBV11-2 and TRBJ2-3): EAGVAQSPRYKIIEKRQSVAFWCNPISGHATLYWYQQILGQGPKLLIQFQNNGVVDDSQLPKDRFSAERLKGVDSTLKIQPAKLEDSAVYLCASSPQLSTDTQYFGPGTRLTVL.

This clone has a single count. V and J are TRBV7-2 and TRBJ1-2; TRBD1 matches 7 bases. This CDR3 has 13 residues. Per germline, CDR1 SGHTA and CDR2 FQGNSA. The V segment lost 5 bases and the J segment 5 bases; nucleotides outside the gene matches: 5. CDR3 in DNA: TGTGCCAGCAGCCCACAGGGGAGGTATGGCTACACCTTC. It is translated as CASSPQGRYGYTF.

The chain links TRBV9 to TRBJ2-3; a weak D match, TRBD1 (5 bases). CDR1 is SGDLS and CDR2 is YYNGEE in the germline V gene. CDR3 length equals 13 residues. V lost 0 bases and J lost 4, with 6 bases in between. DNA of the CDR3: TGTGCCAGCAGCGTAGGGGGCCCAGATACGCAGTATTTT. Protein sequence: CASSVGGPDTQYF.

The chain links TRBV27 to TRBJ1-1, with TRBD1 matching 7 bases. The CDR3 has 13 amino acids. The trim removed 5 bases at V and 10 bases at J, leaving 10 bases unmatched. The germline V gene has CDR1 MNHEY and CDR2 SMNVEV (reference sequence). The CDR3, as DNA: TGTGCCAGCAGTGCCACAGGGGAACGTGGAGCTTTCTTT. It is translated as CASSATGERGAFF.

The V gene is TRBV6-5, the J gene TRBJ2-2, with D possibly matching TRBD2 (5 bases). The germline CDR1 and CDR2 sequences are MNHEY and SVGAGI. V was cut by 10 bases and J by 5 bases, with 17 bases left in between. CDR3 size: 14 residues. The CDR3 DNA sequence: TGTGCCACCTCAGGACTCGCCCAGACCGGGGAGCTGTTTTTT. It codes for CATSGLAQTGELFF.

The chain carries TRBV11-2 and TRBJ1-3; D ambiguous. Germline lookup yields CDR1 SGHAT and CDR2 FQNNGV. The V end lost 4 bases, the J end lost 0 bases, and 4 bases lay between the germline ends. The CDR3 is made up of 13 amino acids. The DNA for the CDR3 is TGTGCCAGCAGCTCGAGCTCTGGAAACACCATATATTTT. Its protein is CASSSSSGNTIYF.

The chain is built from TRBV7-2 and TRBJ1-2; maybe TRBD1 (6 bases). CDR3 length: 14 residues. Trimming removed 4 bases from V and 4 bases from J, with 13 bases in between. Germline V gives CDR1 SGHTA, CDR2 FQGNSA. CDR3 nucleotides: TGTGCCAGCAGCTCTGGACAGAACTTCTATGGCTACACCTTC. Protein: CASSSGQNFYGYTF.

The chain uses TRBV2 and TRBJ1-2; 7 nucleotides align to TRBD1. Germline V gene sequence: CDR1 SNHLY, CDR2 FYNNEI. The CDR3 consists of 20 residues. Losses at the gene ends were 1 base for V and 4 bases for J; bases not matched to a gene: 21. CDR3 sequence reads: CASSEGRSPYRTGPFYGYTF. CDR3 in DNA: TGTGCCAGCAGTGAAGGGAGATCGCCGTACAGGACAGGTCCATTCTATGGCTACACCTTC. The full variable domain, in which reference TRBV2 and TRBJ1-2 provide the parts outside the CDR3, is EPEVTQTPSHQVTQMGQEVILRCVPISNHLYFYWYRQILGQKVEFLVSFYNNEISEKSEIFDDQFSVERPDGSNFTLKIRSTKLEDSAMYFCASSEGRSPYRTGPFYGYTFGSGTRLTVV.

V gene TRBV5-6 combines with J gene TRBJ1-4; TRBD1 matches at 7 bases. Germline CDR1 and CDR2: SGHDT and YYEEEE. The CDR3 spans 13 residues. The junction had 0 bases not matched to a gene; V was cut back by 0 bases and J by 7 bases. DNA of the CDR3: TGTGCCAGCAGCTTGGGACAGGGTGAAAAACTGTTTTTT. This encodes CASSLGQGEKLFF.

The chain couples TRBV28 to TRBJ1-2; perhaps TRBD1 as D (6 bases). V lost 6 bases to trimming and J lost 6 bases, with 11 bases between them. There are 12 residues in the CDR3. In germline, CDR1 is MDHEN, CDR2 SYDVKM. Here the CDR3 reads CASSDRHDGYTF. The CDR3, as DNA: TGTGCCAGCAGCGACAGGCACGATGGCTACACCTTC.

This rearrangement joins TRBV6-5 to TRBJ2-4, with D tentatively TRBD1 (6 bases). The V end lost 4 bases, the J end lost 11 bases, and 15 bases lay between the germline ends. This CDR3 spans 13 amino acids. Germline V gene lookup returns CDR1 MNHEY and CDR2 SVGAGI. CDR3 in amino acids: CASSLVKDRFQYF. CDR3 DNA sequence: TGTGCCAGCAGTTTGGTTAAGGACAGATTTCAGTACTTC.

The rearrangement joins TRBV7-2 to TRBJ2-1, with D perhaps matching TRBD1 (5 bases). Germline V CDR1 and CDR2: SGHTA, FQGNSA. This CDR3 contains 12 residues. The V and J ends lost 5 bases and 6 bases respectively, with 8 bases between them. CDR3 nucleotide sequence: TGTGCCAGCAGCAGGGGAATCAATGAGCAGTTCTTC. It encodes CASSRGINEQFF. Supplemented by reference TRBV7-2 and TRBJ2-1, the full variable domain reads GAGVSQSPSNKVTEKGKDVELRCDPISGHTALYWYRQSLGQGLEFLIYFQGNSAPDKSGLPSDRFSAERTGGSVSTLTIQRTQQEDSAVYLCASSRGINEQFFGPGTRLTVL.

This rearrangement joins TRBV10-1 to TRBJ2-7; 8 bases align to TRBD2. This CDR3 contains 15 residues. Per the germline V gene, CDR1 is WNHNN and CDR2 is SYGVQD (reference sequence). With 5 bases clipped from V and 3 bases from J, the junction kept 9 bases outside the gene matches. In nucleotides, the CDR3 is TGCGCCAGCAGTCCGATGACTAGCGCTTACTACGAGCAGTACTTC. It encodes CASSPMTSAYYEQYF.

V gene TRBV12-3 or TRBV12-4 combines with J gene TRBJ1-1, with TRBD1 as a possible D gene (6 bases). The CDR3 totals 13 residues. V lost 3 bases to trimming and J lost 8 bases, with 13 bases between them. For the CDR3, the DNA is TGTGCCAGCAGTTTTAACAGGGAAGCCGAAGCTTTCTTT. It yields the protein CASSFNREAEAFF.

CDR3 in amino acids: CASRTDRGGNTIYF. DNA for the CDR3: TGTGCCAGCAGGACAGACAGGGGTGGAAACACCATATATTTT. The chain joins TRBV7-9 to TRBJ1-3; 8 nucleotides align to TRBD1. V lost 6 bases and J lost 3; bases outside the gene matches: 4. This CDR3 contains 14 residues. Germline V gene sequence: CDR1 SEHNR, CDR2 FQNEAQ (reference sequence).

V gene TRBV5-1 combines with J gene TRBJ1-2, with TRBD1 matching over 7 bases. With V trimmed by 4 bases and J by 9 bases, 12 bases remained unmatched. Germline CDR1 and CDR2: SGHRS and YFSETQ. This CDR3 has 14 amino acids. CDR3 loop: CASSPDPRQGSYTF. As DNA, the CDR3 is TGCGCCAGCAGCCCTGACCCCCGACAGGGAAGCTACACCTTC.

The V gene is TRBV5-4, the J gene TRBJ1-1; unclear D gene. The CDR3 has 14 residues. Per germline, CDR1 SGHNT and CDR2 YYREEE (reference sequence). Trimming removed 4 bases at V and 3 bases at J, with 13 bases between. DNA of the CDR3: TGTGCCAGCAGCCCGGACTACGAGGACACTGAAGCTTTCTTT. Protein sequence: CASSPDYEDTEAFF.

This sequence joins TRBV19 and TRBJ1-1, with D tentatively TRBD1 (6 bases). CDR1 and CDR2 from the germline V gene are LNHDA and SQIVND (reference sequence). Trimming cost V 5 bases and J 2 bases, with 15 bases left between them. CDR3 length equals 15 residues. DNA of the CDR3: TGTGCCAGTAGTTTAACGGGACACCCAAACACTGAAGCTTTCTTT. Translated: CASSLTGHPNTEAFF.

The rearrangement links TRBV30 to TRBJ1-5; TRBD1 matches at 8 bases. Germline CDR1 GTSNPN, CDR2 SVGIG (reference sequence). This CDR3 comprises 13 residues. V shed 5 bases and J 2 bases; nucleotides not matched to a gene: 2. CDR3 region: CAWSGQGNQPQHF. CDR3 sequence (DNA): TGTGCCTGGTCGGGACAGGGCAATCAGCCCCAGCATTTT.

This chain connects TRBV30 to TRBJ1-2; 9 bases agree with TRBD1. V lost 4 bases, J lost 2 bases, and 11 bases stayed unmatched. This CDR3 region has 16 residues. Germline V gene sequence: CDR1 GTSNPN, CDR2 SVGIG (reference sequence). CDR3 amino acids: CAWNPLQGARNYGYTF. The DNA for the CDR3 is TGTGCCTGGAACCCCTTACAGGGGGCGAGGAACTATGGCTACACCTTC.